Sequencing of this TCR beta chain was carried out in a study of blood T cell repertoires in COVID-19 (dated by TCRdb to 2018 to 2021). With regard to the full study: The collaborator samples originated in the United States, Italy and Spain and spanned the acute and convalescent phases of COVID-19. The material from the prospective study consisted of cDNA or gDNA derived from T cells, B-cell-depleted T cells, or PBMCs. Subjects who had been exposed to COVID-19, were actively infected with it, or had recovered from it provided the deeply sampled blood TCRbeta repertoires that made up the dataset. The repertoires were released in a freely available public database meant as a resource for research on the immune response to SARS-CoV-2. The samples were drawn from two sources: the first 160 participants of the ongoing ImmuneRACE study, and fewer than 1,500 subjects contributed by 6 global collaborators. Sample metadata almost always included a de-identified subject ID, COVID-19 status, age in years and sex. Where available, HLA class I and class II types were taken from metadata supplied by the sample provider and were not determined by assay-based typing.

CDR1 LNHDA and CDR2 SQIVND were looked up in the germline V gene (reference sequence). V loses 0 bases, J loses 4 bases, and the germline ends lie 12 bases apart. Measured from the cysteine to the phenylalanine, the CDR3 is 16 residues long. The kept DNA is CDR3 alone, 48 bases in frame from the first base. Overall study results and their limits: The quantity of clinical and demographic metadata differed by source and by participant and was supplied without curation.

Collaborating institutions collected whole blood in K2EDTA tubes following their own protocols. Collaborator samples were shipped for TCRbeta analysis as frozen whole blood, isolated PBMCs, or DNA extracted from either sample type. A word on this clone: No cognate antigen has been identified for it. The input lacks base qualities; no much larger clone sits a single base away.

TCRbeta CDR3 regions were amplified from genomic DNA by means of the immunoSEQ Assay, a bias-controlled multiplex PCR. Under the source paper's analysis protocol: The number of nucleated cells in each sample was estimated from the amplification of reference gene primers within the assay. To quantify the absolute abundance of each unique TCRbeta CDR3 rearrangement, sequence reads were collapsed and filtered. For each sample, productive Simpson clonality was calculated as the square root of Simpson's diversity index over productive rearrangements. TCRdb mirrors the immuneACCESS table, restricted to in-frame sequences. Some clones are absent from its copies; in checked studies, under half trace to an unresolved V gene, and the reason for the others is unknown. That table gives V, J and clone size, and the DNA gave D and trimming. The sample data list hundreds of thousands of clones, and roughly 80% of these were observed just once. The ten largest make up around 9.9% of the sample.

Rearrangement joined TRBV19 to TRBJ2-2, and perhaps TRBD1 as D gene, on 5 matching bases. Sequencing was performed on peripheral blood. This sequence originates from a woman of 80 years or more with acute or convalescent COVID-19. The CDR3 region has the sequence CASSIDGRVTTGELFF. The DNA is TGTGCCAGTAGTATAGATGGCAGGGTGACCACCGGGGAGCTGTTTTTT.